This T cell receptor (beta chain) was recorded in a study of blood T cell repertoires in COVID-19. Across the whole study: COVID-19 samples from acute and convalescent phases originated in the United States, Italy and Spain. T cells, B-cell-depleted T cells, or PBMCs provided the cDNA or gDNA that served as material.

In the original analysis: Reference gene primer amplification yielded estimated nucleated cell counts. The assay was immunoSEQ multiplex PCR, and TCRdb's table has in-frame clones only and misses some. Clonal size and the V and J genes are those of that table, whereas D and trimming came from the DNA. The data hold roughly 300,000 clones, with approximately 92% observed a single time. Living in about two dozen US areas, the participants were between roughly 18 and 95 years of age. Trimming pared 0 bases from V and 0 bases from J, leaving 10 bases between. The CDR3 totals 15 residues. Germline CDR1 reads SGDLS; CDR2 reads YYNGEE.

The sample was PBMCs or T cells enriched from blood (not recorded which). This chain uses TRBV9 with TRBJ2-7, with D hard to call. This receptor was obtained from a woman aged 25 to 39 who had recovered from COVID-19. DNA for the CDR3: TGTGCCAGCAGCGTAGGAGTGAAAAGCTCCTACGAGCAGTACTTC. Amino acid sequence: CASSVGVKSSYEQYF.